These T cell receptor beta chains were read from a single sample in a study of cytomegalovirus exposure and HLA in healthy donors. Libraries were prepared by immunoSEQ multiplex PCR; TCRdb keeps only in-frame clonotypes and omits some of them. There are 210,000 or so clones in the sample; around 81% occur only once, and roughly 10% lies in the top ten. Source material: PBMCs. The receptors shown here come from a woman aged 45-65 years in good health and CMV-seropositive. Both conserved end residues are part of each CDR3. Each record gives: clone size, J gene, D gene, V gene, CDR3 protein, CDR3 DNA. D genes are given only for firm matches. Some rows have no size entry. The others give once, few or many, or a class for an expanded clone.

- | TRBJ2-5 | TRBD2 | TRBV5-1 | CASSLLAGGPGETQYF | TGCGCCAGCAGCTTGCTAGCGGGGGGGCCGGGGGAGACCCAGTACTTC
- | TRBJ1-6 | - | TRBV19 | CASTPQGLHSPLHF | TGTGCCAGCACCCCCCAGGGACTTCATTCACCCCTCCACTTT
- | TRBJ2-3 | TRBD2 | TRBV7-9 | CASSLASGGQHTQYF | TGTGCCAGCAGCTTAGCTAGCGGGGGCCAACATACGCAGTATTTT
- | TRBJ2-7 | TRBD1 | TRBV28 | CASNRDRDREQYF | TGTGCCAGTAACCGGGACAGGGACAGGGAGCAGTACTTC
- | TRBJ2-5 | - | TRBV6-6 | CASSYYRDQETQYF | TGTGCCAGCAGTTACTATCGGGACCAAGAGACCCAGTACTTC
- | TRBJ2-5 | - | TRBV5-6 | CASSVDRYQETQYF | TGTGCCAGCAGCGTTGACAGGTACCAAGAGACCCAGTACTTC
- | TRBJ1-4 | - | TRBV11-2 | CASSSNRVREKLFF | TGTGCCAGCAGCTCAAACAGGGTTCGAGAAAAACTGTTTTTT
- | TRBJ1-2 | - | TRBV28 | CASSLAATLFNYGYTF | TGTGCCAGCAGTTTAGCCGCGACACTGTTTAACTATGGCTACACCTTC
- | TRBJ1-2 | TRBD1 | TRBV25-1 | CASSGPGQLENYGYTF | TGTGCCAGCAGTGGCCCGGGACAGCTAGAAAACTATGGCTACACCTTC
- | TRBJ1-5 | - | TRBV29-1 | CSVGDGDSNQPQHF | TGCAGCGTTGGAGACGGAGATAGCAATCAGCCCCAGCATTTT
- | TRBJ1-2 | TRBD1 | TRBV29-1 | CSVEDRGLQGYTF | TGCAGCGTTGAGGACAGGGGCTTGCAGGGCTACACCTTC
once | TRBJ2-1 | TRBD2 | TRBV10-3 | CAIRGDHNEQFF | TGTGCCATACGGGGGGACCACAATGAGCAGTTCTTC
- | TRBJ1-1 | - | TRBV13 | CASSLSRIRTEAFF | TGTGCCAGCAGCCTGTCGCGGATTAGGACTGAAGCTTTCTTT
- | TRBJ2-7 | TRBD1 | TRBV13 | CASSLAPGQNYEQYF | TGTGCCAGCAGCTTAGCCCCGGGACAGAACTACGAGCAGTACTTC
- | TRBJ2-2 | - | TRBV11-3 | CASSLLQGHPGELFF | TGTGCCAGCAGCTTATTACAGGGACACCCCGGGGAGCTGTTTTTT
- | TRBJ1-4 | - | TRBV30 | CAWARGGANEKLFF | TGTGCCTGGGCACGGGGGGGAGCTAATGAAAAACTGTTTTTT
- | TRBJ1-1 | - | TRBV21-1 | CASSKGGRSEGVDTEAFF | TGTGCCAGCAGCAAAGGGGGAAGGTCTGAGGGTGTCGACACTGAAGCTTTCTTT
few | TRBJ1-4 | - | TRBV6-6 | CASAGANEKLFF | TGTGCCAGCGCAGGGGCTAATGAAAAACTGTTTTTT
- | TRBJ1-5 | - | TRBV30 | CAWSTSKRQPQHF | TGTGCCTGGAGTACTTCCAAACGGCAGCCCCAGCATTTT
few | TRBJ2-7 | - | TRBV10-1 | CASAGSYEQYF | TGCGCCAGCGCGGGCTCCTACGAGCAGTACTTC
- | TRBJ1-1 | - | TRBV4-2 | CASSQDAGSGTEAFF | TGTGCCAGCAGCCAAGATGCGGGGTCTGGCACTGAAGCTTTCTTT
- | TRBJ2-7 | TRBD1 | TRBV7-9 | CASSTRDRVSEQYF | TGTGCCAGCAGCACCCGGGACAGGGTTAGCGAGCAGTACTTC
- | TRBJ1-4 | TRBD1 | TRBV7-2 | CASSGDRVNEKLFF | TGTGCCAGCAGCGGGGACAGGGTTAATGAAAAACTGTTTTTT
- | TRBJ1-1 | TRBD1 | TRBV6-1 | CASRGQSDMNTEAFF | TGTGCCAGCAGGGGACAGAGTGACATGAACACTGAAGCTTTCTTT
- | TRBJ2-4 | - | TRBV6-1 | CASSAREVNIQYF | TGTGCCAGCAGTGCCCGAGAGGTGAACATTCAGTACTTC
- | TRBJ1-2 | TRBD1 | TRBV7-9 | CASSLAGTGGYGYTF | TGTGCCAGCAGCTTAGCAGGGACAGGCGGTTATGGCTACACCTTC
- | TRBJ1-2 | - | TRBV5-1 | CASSPNNYGYTF | TGCGCCAGCAGCCCTAATAACTATGGCTACACCTTC
- | TRBJ1-5 | - | TRBV4-3 | CASSQGVQGGEPQHF | TGCGCCAGCAGCCAAGGGGTCCAGGGTGGGGAGCCCCAGCATTTT
- | TRBJ2-3 | - | TRBV7-3 | CASRPSRGTDTQYF | TGTGCCAGCAGACCCAGCAGGGGCACAGATACGCAGTATTTT
few | TRBJ2-7 | TRBD1 | TRBV10-3 | CAISVGTGGLREQYF | TGTGCCATCAGTGTCGGGACAGGGGGCTTACGCGAGCAGTACTTC
- | TRBJ2-6 | - | TRBV28 | CASSLGEGANVLTF | TGTGCCAGCAGTTTAGGAGAGGGGGCCAACGTCCTGACTTTC
- | TRBJ1-2 | TRBD1 | TRBV6-5 | CASSELGDSYGYTF | TGTGCCAGCAGTGAACTTGGGGACAGCTATGGCTACACCTTC
- | TRBJ2-7 | TRBD1 | TRBV7-9 | CASSLGDRGYHEQYF | TGTGCCAGCAGCTTAGGAGACAGGGGGTACCACGAGCAGTACTTC
- | TRBJ2-3 | TRBD2 | TRBV4-3 | CASSQDLPGGGNLDTQYF | TGCGCCAGCAGCCAAGATCTTCCTGGCGGGGGGAATTTAGATACGCAGTATTTT
- | TRBJ1-2 | - | TRBV12-5 | CASGPHDGYTF | TGTGCTAGTGGTCCCCATGATGGCTACACCTTC
- | TRBJ2-7 | TRBD1 | TRBV7-2 | CASSIRDRGYEQYF | TGTGCCAGCAGCATCCGGGACAGGGGCTACGAGCAGTACTTC
- | TRBJ1-1 | - | TRBV5-1 | CASSLGDLTTEAFF | TGCGCCAGCAGCTTGGGAGATTTAACCACTGAAGCTTTCTTT
- | TRBJ2-7 | - | TRBV29-1 | CSARTAYEQYF | TGCAGCGCTCGGACAGCCTACGAGCAGTACTTC
- | TRBJ2-6 | TRBD1 | TRBV11-2 | CASSLGQAGANVLTF | TGTGCCAGCAGCCTCGGACAGGCTGGGGCCAACGTCCTGACTTTC
- | TRBJ2-1 | - | TRBV6-6 | CASSRPGSRSYNEQFF | TGTGCCAGCAGTCGACCCGGGTCCCGCTCCTACAATGAGCAGTTCTTC
- | TRBJ2-7 | - | TRBV7-9 | CASSLGGVNEQYF | TGTGCCAGCAGCTTAGGGGGGGTAAACGAGCAGTACTTC
- | TRBJ2-3 | TRBD2 | TRBV10-3 | CAISAGLASTDTQYF | TGTGCCATCAGTGCGGGACTAGCCAGCACAGATACGCAGTATTTT
- | TRBJ1-1 | - | TRBV10-3 | CAIRGADTEAFF | TGTGCCATCAGAGGGGCCGACACTGAAGCTTTCTTT
few | TRBJ1-1 | TRBD1 | TRBV5-1 | CASSQGIDRVGEAFF | TGCGCCAGCAGCCAAGGGATAGACAGGGTGGGTGAAGCTTTCTTT
- | TRBJ1-3 | TRBD1 | TRBV11-2 | CASSSGGWSSGNTIYF | TGTGCCAGCAGCTCAGGGGGGTGGTCGTCTGGAAACACCATATATTTT
- | TRBJ2-3 | TRBD1 | TRBV6-5 | CASSWTGPVSTDTQYF | TGTGCCAGCAGTTGGACAGGCCCAGTAAGCACAGATACGCAGTATTTT
once | TRBJ2-5 | - | TRBV18 | CASSPRVLPQETQYF | TGTGCCAGCTCACCGCGGGTCCTTCCTCAAGAGACCCAGTACTTC
- | TRBJ1-1 | - | TRBV7-2 | CASRSGQNTEAFF | TGTGCCAGCAGATCCGGACAGAACACTGAAGCTTTCTTT
- | TRBJ2-3 | TRBD2 | TRBV18 | CASSRLAGASDTQYF | TGTGCCAGCTCACGACTAGCGGGGGCCTCAGATACGCAGTATTTT
- | TRBJ1-3 | TRBD1 | TRBV4-3 | CASSQDLDRDENTIYF | TGCGCCAGCAGCCAAGATTTAGACAGGGACGAAAACACCATATATTTT
once | TRBJ2-5 | - | TRBV18 | CASSPREEETQYF | TGTGCCAGCTCACCGAGAGAGGAAGAGACCCAGTACTTC
- | TRBJ2-7 | TRBD1 | TRBV4-2 | CASRAGTGALDEQYF | TGTGCCAGCAGAGCCGGGACAGGGGCCTTAGACGAGCAGTACTTC
- | TRBJ2-3 | - | TRBV19 | CASSDSGDTQYF | TGTGCCAGTAGTGACTCGGGAGATACGCAGTATTTT
- | TRBJ1-4 | - | TRBV5-1 | CASSLQSGDEKLFF | TGCGCCAGCAGCTTGCAGAGCGGAGATGAAAAACTGTTTTTT
- | TRBJ2-3 | TRBD2 | TRBV28 | CASSSRAGGQVDTQYF | TGTGCCAGCAGTTCCCGAGCGGGGGGGCAGGTAGATACGCAGTATTTT